Listed below are T cell receptor beta chains from one sample, sequenced in a study of OX40 agonist ivuxolimab in advanced cancers. Some clones are missing from TCRdb's copy, which holds only in-frame ones; the method was immunoSEQ multiplex PCR. The table lists over 70,000 clones, around 90% of them singletons. The sequences come from CD4+ or CD8+ T cells sorted from blood, collected in a trial of the OX40 agonist ivuxolimab. The receptors derive from an adult with an advanced solid tumor such as melanoma, head and neck, liver or kidney cancer. Both conserved end residues are part of each CDR3. The D gene is left open where the match is weak. Only some rows state a clone size, as once, few, many or a class for expanded clones.

J,size,V,D,DNA,CDR3
TRBJ1-4,NA,TRBV19,NA,TGTGCCAGTAGCCCTCCAAGGCCGGCTAATGAAAAACTGTTTTTT,CASSPPRPANEKLFF
TRBJ1-2,NA,TRBV7-9,TRBD1,TGTGCCAGCAGCCGACAGGGGGGCGGCTATGGCTACACCTTC,CASSRQGGGYGYTF
TRBJ2-2,NA,TRBV19,TRBD1,TGTGCCAGTAGTCCAGGGACAGGTAACACCGGGGAGCTGTTTTTT,CASSPGTGNTGELFF
TRBJ2-3,NA,TRBV4-3,NA,TGCGCCAGCAGCCAAGATATCCGCAGAAGCACAGATACGCAGTATTTT,CASSQDIRRSTDTQYF
TRBJ2-1,NA,TRBV19,NA,TGTGCCAGTAGTATACTGCTCCGGAGAAGAGATGAGCAGTTCTTC,CASSILLRRRDEQFF
TRBJ2-7,NA,TRBV27,NA,TGTGCCAGCGGACGGATTAGCTCCTACGAGCAGTACTTC,CASGRISSYEQYF
TRBJ2-7,NA,TRBV4-2,TRBD2,TGTGCCAGCAGCCAAGTTGGGGGGACTAGCGGGAGCTACGAGCAGTACTTC,CASSQVGGTSGSYEQYF
TRBJ2-7,NA,TRBV11-2,TRBD2,TGTGCCAGCAGCCTAAGTGGGGCCAGCGGGAGAGCCGAGCAGTACTTC,CASSLSGASGRAEQYF
TRBJ1-5,NA,TRBV19,NA,TGTGCCAGTAGTACCGGACGCGGCAATCAGCCCCAGCATTTT,CASSTGRGNQPQHF
TRBJ2-3,NA,TRBV5-4,NA,TGTGCCAGCAGCAGCGATACAGGAGATACGCAGTATTTT,CASSSDTGDTQYF
TRBJ2-7,NA,TRBV19,NA,TGTGCCAGTAGTATCACGGGACGCCTATACGAGCAGTACTTC,CASSITGRLYEQYF
TRBJ2-3,few,TRBV9,NA,TGTGCCAGCAGCGTTTTGGAGGCAGATACGCAGTATTTT,CASSVLEADTQYF
TRBJ1-1,NA,TRBV27,NA,TGTGCCAGCAGTACGGACCCTAGGAGGACTGAAGCTTTCTTT,CASSTDPRRTEAFF
TRBJ2-1,NA,TRBV28,TRBD2,TGTGCCAGCAGTTCGTACAGCGGGAGAAGTGGGGATGAGCAGTTCTTC,CASSSYSGRSGDEQFF
TRBJ2-7,NA,TRBV11-1,TRBD1,TGTGCCAGCAGCTCAAAGACAGGGGGCGACGAGCAGTACTTC,CASSSKTGGDEQYF
TRBJ2-5,NA,TRBV6-4,TRBD2,TGTGCCACTCTAGCGGGAGTAAGGGAGACCCAGTACTTC,CATLAGVRETQYF
TRBJ2-1,NA,TRBV7-2,TRBD2,TGTGCCGTGCGGCTAGCGGGAGTAGTTGGAACCTACAATGAGCAGTTCTTC,CAVRLAGVVGTYNEQFF
TRBJ2-7,NA,TRBV7-2,NA,TGTGCCAGCAGCTTAGACGGAGGCCTGGCCTACTACGAGCAGTACTTC,CASSLDGGLAYYEQYF
TRBJ1-2,NA,TRBV15,NA,TGTGCCACCAGCCTAGGGGGACCTCTTGGCTACACCTTC,CATSLGGPLGYTF
TRBJ2-7,NA,TRBV6-5,NA,TGTGCCAGCAGTTACTCTTTTACGGGCCCGGCGGCCGAGCAGTACTTC,CASSYSFTGPAAEQYF
TRBJ2-1,NA,TRBV9,NA,TGTGCCAGCAGCTCAGGCCTTAATGAGCAGTTCTTC,CASSSGLNEQFF
TRBJ1-1,NA,TRBV6-6,NA,TGTGCCAGCATAAGAGGGGCCGTGAACACTGAAGCTTTCTTT,CASIRGAVNTEAFF
TRBJ2-5,NA,TRBV5-4,NA,TGTGCCAGCAGCCCTCCCGGCGGGTTACAAGAGACCCAGTACTTC,CASSPPGGLQETQYF
TRBJ2-3,NA,TRBV2,NA,TGTGCCAGCAGTTTTGGGACTAGCACAGATACGCAGTATTTT,CASSFGTSTDTQYF
TRBJ2-7,NA,TRBV14,NA,TGTGCCAGCAGCGGGGAGAGCGGGCGCGCCTACGAGCAGTACTTC,CASSGESGRAYEQYF
TRBJ2-1,NA,TRBV7-2,NA,TGTGCCAGCAGCTTAAGTGCCTTGGATGAGCAGTTCTTC,CASSLSALDEQFF
TRBJ1-5,NA,TRBV18,NA,TGTGCCAGCTCACCAGGGGGACAAAGCATGAGCAATCAGCCCCAGCATTTT,CASSPGGQSMSNQPQHF
TRBJ2-2,NA,TRBV9,TRBD2,TGTGCCAGCAGCTCCCGGGTGCCGGGGACTAGCGGGAGGGCGAACACCGGGGAGCTGTTTTTT,CASSSRVPGTSGRANTGELFF
TRBJ1-4,NA,TRBV15,NA,TGTGCCACCAGCAGGGACCTTGGGCTAGGTGAAAAACTGTTTTTT,CATSRDLGLGEKLFF
TRBJ1-5,NA,TRBV13,NA,TGTGCCAGCAGCTTGCGCGGGGGCAATCAGCCCCAGCATTTT,CASSLRGGNQPQHF
TRBJ2-1,NA,TRBV19,NA,TGTGCCAGTAGTATATCGGCAGGCTCCTACAATGAGCAGTTCTTC,CASSISAGSYNEQFF
TRBJ2-1,once,TRBV5-6,NA,TGTGCCAGCAGCTTGTCGAGGATCCACTACAATGAGCAGTTCTTC,CASSLSRIHYNEQFF
TRBJ2-5,NA,TRBV5-1,TRBD2,TGCGCCAGCACCACCAGCGGGAGGAGAGAGACCCAGTACTTC,CASTTSGRRETQYF
TRBJ2-7,once,TRBV28,NA,TGTGCCAGCAGTCGGGGCGGGACCTCCTACGAGCAGTACTTC,CASSRGGTSYEQYF
TRBJ2-3,NA,TRBV5-4,TRBD2,TGTGCCAGCAGCAGCCCCCTAGCGGGAGTCAGCACAGATACGCAGTATTTT,CASSSPLAGVSTDTQYF
TRBJ1-1,NA,TRBV11-2,NA,TGTGCCAGCAGCTTAAGGCAGCACATGAACACTGAAGCTTTCTTT,CASSLRQHMNTEAFF
TRBJ2-5,NA,TRBV4-3,TRBD1,TGCGCCAGCAGCCAAGTGGCAGGGGGAGAGACCCAGTACTTC,CASSQVAGGETQYF
TRBJ2-2,NA,TRBV5-1,TRBD2,TGCGCCAGCAGCCCTAGCGGCACCGGGGAGCTGTTTTTT,CASSPSGTGELFF
TRBJ2-3,NA,TRBV5-1,NA,TGCGCCAGCAGCTTCTCTACGGGGGGCACAGATACGCAGTATTTT,CASSFSTGGTDTQYF
TRBJ2-1,NA,TRBV7-2,TRBD1,TGTGCCAGCAGCGAACGACAGGGAAACTACAATGAGCAGTTCTTC,CASSERQGNYNEQFF
TRBJ2-7,NA,TRBV7-2,TRBD2,TGTGCCAGCCGAACGGGAGGGCCGACCTACGAGCAGTACTTC,CASRTGGPTYEQYF
TRBJ1-1,once,TRBV5-1,NA,TGCGCCAGCAGCTTGTTACAGGGAACGAACACTGAAGCTTTCTTT,CASSLLQGTNTEAFF
TRBJ2-2,NA,TRBV18,NA,TGTGCCAGCTCGCCCGGACAAGCTAACACCGGGGAGCTGTTTTTT,CASSPGQANTGELFF
TRBJ2-7,once,TRBV28,NA,TGTGCCAGCAGTTTTCAACAGGGGGGAGGGGACGAGCAGTACTTC,CASSFQQGGGDEQYF